These 25 T cell receptor beta chains were all obtained from the same sample, sequenced in a study of T-cell memory formation after mild COVID-19. TCRdb used MiXCR to reprocess the 5' RACE reads, holding one entry per CDR3 protein. The sample consists of approximately 110,000 distinct CDR3 sequences, approximately 22% of them appearing once. Sequencing was performed on PBMCs or a T cell subset sorted from them (not recorded which). The receptors were sampled from a man younger than 35 who had mild COVID-19 (a few samples of this study predate the infection). Cell type and time point are not known.

This clonotype has a handful of counts. The chain links TRBV12-3 or TRBV12-4 to TRBJ1-2, with D perhaps TRBD1 (6 bases). V gave up 6 bases and J gave up 2 bases, with 10 bases separating them. This CDR3 region has 13 residues. Here the CDR3 DNA reads TGTGCCAGCAGCACAGGGCTGAACTATGGCTACACCTTC. It yields the protein CASSTGLNYGYTF.

The chain employs TRBV7-9 and TRBJ2-2; D is perhaps TRBD2 (5 bases). Germline assignment: CDR1 SEHNR and CDR2 FQNEAQ (reference sequence). This CDR3 spans 15 amino acids. V gave up 2 bases and J gave up 4 bases, with 11 bases separating them. In nucleotides, the CDR3 is TGTGCCAGCAGCTTAACGAGGGATGGCACCGGGGAGCTGTTTTTT. Translation: CASSLTRDGTGELFF. Full variable domain (outside the CDR3, taken from reference TRBV7-9 and TRBJ2-2): DTGVSQNPRHKITKRGQNVTFRCDPISEHNRLYWYRQTLGQGPEFLTYFQNEAQLEKSRLLSDRFSAERPKGSFSTLEIQRTEQGDSAMYLCASSLTRDGTGELFFGEGSRLTVL.

The chain recombines TRBV12-5 with TRBJ1-5; no definite D call. Germline V gene data show CDR1 as LGHNT and CDR2 as FRNRAP. V dropped 8 bases and J dropped 0 bases, with 20 bases sitting between them. This CDR3 spans 17 amino acids. For the CDR3, the DNA is TGTGCTAGTAGTGAAGCACCGGACGGCTATAGCAATCAGCCCCAGCATTTT. It codes for CASSEAPDGYSNQPQHF.

This clonotype was counted only a few times. J is TRBJ1-2 and V is TRBV4-2; D unresolved. This CDR3 spans 15 amino acids. V lost 0 bases, J lost 4 bases, and 12 bases lay in between. Germline V gene data show CDR1 as LGHNA and CDR2 as YNFKEQ. The CDR3 coding sequence is TGTGCCAGCAGCCAAGATCGGGGATATAGCTATGGCTACACCTTC. Translated: CASSQDRGYSYGYTF.

This clonotype was counted between two and nine times. The chain couples TRBV6-5 to TRBJ2-7; 10 bases map to TRBD1. After removal of 4 bases from V and 3 bases from J, the junction contained 6 bases not matched to a gene. The CDR3 sequence is 15 residues long. CDR1 is MNHEY, CDR2 SVGAGI, per germline. CDR3 amino acids: CASSFGTGDGYEQYF. Written as DNA, the CDR3 is TGTGCCAGCAGTTTCGGGACAGGGGACGGCTACGAGCAGTACTTC.

This clonotype was seen a few times. The gene calls are TRBV15 and TRBJ2-7; 8 positions match TRBD1. The V gene end was trimmed by 1 base and the J gene end by 1 base; junction bases not matched to a gene: 0. Germline lookup yields CDR1 LNHNV and CDR2 YYDKDF (reference sequence). The CDR3 sequence is 14 residues long. The CDR3 DNA is TGTGCCACCAGCAGAGGGGACAGGTCCTACGAGCAGTACGTC. It specifies CATSRGDRSYEQYV.

This clonotype was observed a few times. The V gene is TRBV10-3, the J gene TRBJ2-5, with 9 bases matching TRBD2. Germline CDR1 reads ENHRY; CDR2 reads SYGVKD. V lost 3 bases, J lost 2 bases, and 1 base stayed unmatched. The CDR3 consists of 14 residues. In DNA, the CDR3 is TGTGCCATCAGTGATCTAGCGGGACAAGAGACCCAGTACTTC. Its protein product is CAISDLAGQETQYF.

This clonotype appeared a few times. V and J are TRBV4-1 and TRBJ2-7; 7 nucleotides line up with TRBD1. The CDR3 spans 13 residues. CDR1 and CDR2 from the germline V gene are MGHRA and YSYEKL. Trimming cost V 4 bases and J 3 bases; bases outside gene matches: 3. The CDR3 loop reads CASSPNRGYEQYV. The CDR3 DNA reads TGCGCCAGCAGCCCAAACAGGGGCTACGAGCAGTACGTC.

This clonotype appeared a few times. As DNA, the CDR3 is TGCGCCAGCAGCTTACGAGGTAGGGCCTACGAGCAGTACTTC. Its translation is CASSLRGRAYEQYF. The chain uses TRBV5-1 and TRBJ2-7, with D hard to call. Germline V gene sequence: CDR1 SGHRS, CDR2 YFSETQ. Deletions cut 2 bases from V and 2 bases from J, with 11 bases between. This CDR3 is built from 14 residues.

This clonotype was picked up a small number of times. The rearrangement joins TRBV5-6 to TRBJ1-5; D is unresolved. The germline CDR1 and CDR2 sequences are SGHDT and YYEEEE. V lost 4 bases to trimming and J lost 3 bases, with 5 bases between them. This CDR3 is 12 amino acids long. The chain's CDR3 is CASSELNQPQHF. CDR3 nucleotide sequence: TGTGCCAGCAGCGAACTCAATCAGCCCCAGCATTTT.

This clonotype has a single count. The chain couples TRBV6-6 to TRBJ1-1, with D uncertain. Germline V gene sequence: CDR1 MNHNY, CDR2 SVGAGI (reference sequence). There are 14 residues in the CDR3. V lost 1 base, J lost 3 bases, and 9 bases lay in between. CDR3 region: CASSYWGRDTEAFF. CDR3 nucleotides: TGTGCCAGCAGTTACTGGGGTCGGGACACTGAAGCTTTCTTT.

V usage is TRBV3-1 and J usage is TRBJ2-1, with D tentatively TRBD2 (6 bases). V was pared by 4 bases and J by 2 bases, with 12 bases between. The germline V gene encodes CDR1 LGHDT and CDR2 YNNKEL (reference sequence). The CDR3 runs 15 residues. This CDR3 is CASSPRDGTYNEQFF. The CDR3 bases are TGTGCCAGCAGCCCGCGGGACGGGACCTACAATGAGCAGTTCTTC.

J is TRBJ2-1 and V is TRBV6-2 or TRBV6-3; D tentatively reads TRBD1 or TRBD2 (5 bases each). The germline V gene encodes CDR1 MNHEY and CDR2 SVGEGT. Trimming left V 3 bases short and J 8 bases short, with 8 bases between. The CDR3 sequence is 12 residues long. CDR3 loop: CASSYGGDEQFF. CDR3 in DNA: TGTGCCAGCAGTTATGGGGGAGATGAGCAGTTCTTC.

The J gene is TRBJ2-2, the V gene TRBV7-2; D unclear. Trimming cost V 5 bases and J 5 bases, with 9 bases left between them. Germline V gene lookup returns CDR1 SGHTA and CDR2 FQGNSA. The CDR3 has 13 amino acids. CDR3 sequence: CASSPRPTGELFF. CDR3 coding DNA: TGTGCCAGCAGCCCCCGGCCGACCGGGGAGCTGTTTTTT.

This chain uses TRBV15 with TRBJ2-1, with D possibly TRBD2 on 6 matching bases. The germline gives CDR1 LNHNV, CDR2 YYDKDF (reference sequence). The CDR3 extends over 16 amino acids. Trimming took off 2 bases at V and 5 bases at J, with 16 bases between the two ends. DNA for the CDR3: TGTGCCACCAGCAGACCTTTCGCGGGGCCCCACAATGAGCAGTTCTTC. The encoded protein is CATSRPFAGPHNEQFF.

This clonotype was observed a handful of times. The CDR3 DNA reads as TGTGCCAGCACCCTTGGGACAGGGAGTTTTTTAGAGCAGTACGTC. This codes for CASTLGTGSFLEQYV. V and J are TRBV13 and TRBJ2-7; 9 bases line up with TRBD1. The V and J ends lost 7 bases and 7 bases, in that order; junction bases with no gene match: 14. This CDR3 has 15 residues. The germline V gene encodes CDR1 PRHDT and CDR2 FYEKMQ (reference sequence).

The genes are TRBV12-3 or TRBV12-4 and TRBJ2-7; D is perhaps TRBD2 (5 bases). The CDR3 runs 13 residues. V was trimmed by 3 bases and J by 1 base, leaving 7 bases between them. DNA of the CDR3: TGTGCCAGCAGTTTCGGCGGGTCCTACGAGCAGTACGTC. Translating it yields CASSFGGSYEQYV.

This clonotype appeared many times. J is TRBJ1-1 and V is TRBV5-4; tentative D call: TRBD1 (6 bases). The CDR3 extends over 16 amino acids. Trimming took 5 bases from V and 1 from J, leaving 18 bases between them. The germline V gene encodes CDR1 SGHNT and CDR2 YYREEE (reference sequence). The CDR3 region is CASRRIGGQKNTEAFF. CDR3 nucleotide sequence: TGTGCCAGCAGGCGCATAGGGGGACAAAAGAACACTGAAGCTTTCTTT.

This clonotype showed up just a few times. The chain links TRBV4-1 to TRBJ1-2, with a possible D match to TRBD1 (6 bases). This CDR3 is 16 amino acids long. In germline, CDR1 is MGHRA, CDR2 YSYEKL. The germline V and J ends were trimmed by 1 base and 0 bases, with 12 bases remaining between them. CDR3 coding DNA: TGCGCCAGCAGCCAAGGACCACAGGGACCTAACTATGGCTACACCTTC. Translation: CASSQGPQGPNYGYTF.

This clonotype was detected a few times. V gene TRBV7-9 combines with J gene TRBJ2-5; D is uncertain. V dropped 1 base and J dropped 2 bases, with 11 bases sitting between them. Germline V gives CDR1 SEHNR, CDR2 FQNEAQ (reference sequence). The CDR3 has 15 amino acids. In DNA form, the CDR3 reads TGTGCCAGCAGCTTAGTCACAGACCGACAAGAGACCCAGTACTTC. This codes for CASSLVTDRQETQYF.

This clonotype showed up just a few times. The chain recombines TRBV21-1 with TRBJ2-7; the tabulated D call, TRBD1, remains unverified against the DNA. TRBV21-1 is an annotated pseudogene. The CDR3 is made up of 15 amino acids. CDR3 loop: CASSKRSGVHYEQYV. The CDR3 DNA reads as TGTGCCAGCAGCAAACGGTCAGGGGTACACTACGAGCAGTACGTC.

This clonotype turned up a few times. J is TRBJ2-7 and V is TRBV6-1, with D tentatively TRBD1 (6 bases). Germline CDR1 and CDR2: MNHNS and SASEGT. V was cut by 8 bases and J by 0 bases, with 11 bases left in between. The CDR3 loop spans 13 amino acids. CDR3 bases: TGTGCCAGCGGGCAGGGGAGCTCCTACGAGCAGTACGTC. This encodes CASGQGSSYEQYV.

The sample holds a few counts of this clonotype. The J gene is TRBJ2-6, the V gene TRBV15; D gene unclear. Looked up from germline, CDR1 is LNHNV and CDR2 is YYDKDF (reference sequence). V was trimmed by 5 bases and J by 0 bases, leaving 5 bases between them. This CDR3 has 14 residues. The DNA for the CDR3 is TGTGCCACCAGCCATGACTCTGGGGCCAACGTCCTGACTTTC. It encodes CATSHDSGANVLTF.

This clonotype was picked up many times. The V gene is TRBV5-1, the J gene TRBJ2-3; unclear D gene. The CDR3 has 14 amino acids. The germline gives CDR1 SGHRS, CDR2 YFSETQ. Trimming pared 4 bases from V and 4 bases from J, leaving 13 bases between. CDR3 nucleotide sequence: TGCGCCAGCAGCCATAGTAATTCTGCAGATACGCAGTATTTT. This gives the protein CASSHSNSADTQYF.

This clonotype showed up just a few times. The chain links TRBV29-1 to TRBJ2-5, with TRBD1 identical over 8 bases. CDR1 is SQVTM and CDR2 is ANQGSEA in the germline V gene. This CDR3 comprises 13 residues. With 7 bases clipped from V and 1 base from J, the junction kept 5 bases outside the gene matches. In DNA, the CDR3 is TGCAGCGCCTGGACAGGGAGCCAAGAGACCCAGTACTTC. Translating gives CSAWTGSQETQYF.